This T cell receptor beta chain was identified during a study of T-cell reconstitution after alpha-beta-depleted transplantation in children (dated by TCRdb to the mid-2010s). About the study as a whole: T-cell immune reconstitution after TCRalphabeta/CD19-depleted allogeneic hematopoietic cell transplantation in children was quantitatively tracked in the study by means of TCR repertoire profiling. Summary of the overall study and its limitations: Over subsequent months, a decline in hyperexpanded clone frequencies was noted, and after one year, T-cell counts and TCRbeta diversity were mostly ascribed to newly produced T cells. In some patients, high TCRbeta diversity at day 60 was attributed to recipient T cells and intrathymic progenitors that had survived conditioning. The apparently early recovery of alphabetaT-cell counts about two months after transplant reportedly depended on only several hundred rapidly expanded clones that came from non-depleted graft cells.

Sample treatment or condition, as interpreted from the label and publication: allogeneic hematopoietic cell transplantation with graft depleted of TCRalphabeta T cells and CD19 B cells. The transplant recipients were children given TCRalphabeta/CD19-depleted allogeneic hematopoietic cell grafts. The method was PCR. Instrument used: Illumina HiSeq 2500. Molecular barcoding was employed in the preparation of TCR libraries, with unique molecular identifiers being used to normalize TCRbeta repertoire quantification. The raw public reads went through TCRdb reprocessing: fastp at Q25, MiXCR clone calling, in-frame beta chains kept. Each CDR3 protein appears once, grouped with its most common genes and DNA. The sample contains 440,000 or so distinct CDR3 sequences, 43% of them found a single time. The top ten clones comprise under 35% of the sample. Cut back by 6 bases and 9 bases, the V and J ends lie 18 bases apart. The CDR3 starts with the cysteine, ends with the phenylalanine, and has 13 residues. Just the 39-base CDR3 DNA is kept, in frame starting at base 1. As encoded in the germline V gene (reference sequence), CDR1 is DFQATT while CDR2 is SNEGSKA.

There are many counts of this clonotype. No antigen is known for it. No qualities accompany the bases; no much larger clone lies one base away. Here the sequenced sample was PBMCs, taken before TCRalphabeta/CD19-depleted stem cell transplant. The TCR was taken from a girl aged 2 to 9 with aplastic anemia, due to receive a stem cell transplant. This receptor chain uses TRBV20-1 and TRBJ2-1; the D call could be TRBD1 or TRBD2, with each sharing 5 bases. The CDR3 protein: CSALPGTRVEQFF. DNA sequence: TGCAGTGCCCTTCCCGGGACGCGGGTTGAGCAGTTCTTC.